The clone carrying this T cell receptor beta chain was seen at least ten times. No antigen is known for it. This record comes from a study of regulatory T cells in long-lasting Graves disease. The trim removed 4 bases at V and 4 bases at J, leaving 8 bases unmatched. From germline, CDR1 is SQVTM and CDR2 ANQGSEA. The CDR3 consists of 14 residues. Whole-study findings and limits: Patients with persistent disease showed a bias toward TRBV28, TRBJ1-2 and TRBJ2-5.

Arm-PCR with iRepertoire HTBI primers amplified the CDR3 regions for these TCR beta libraries. TCRdb itself ran the multiplex PCR reads through MiXCR, one entry per CDR3 protein. This table has 300,000 to 350,000 distinct CDR3 sequences, about 20% appearing once. Time point of the sample: persistent/refractory GD, antithyroid drugs over 5 years with positive TRAb. Preparation of the TCR library used RNA extracted from PBMCs. This TCR derives from a female donor with Graves disease. V usage is TRBV29-1 and J usage is TRBJ2-5; 8 bases line up with TRBD2. Source: peripheral blood mononuclear cells (PBMCs), taken when the disease was refractory, from a patient treated with antithyroid drugs. This CDR3 is CSVVAGLVRETQYF. As DNA, the CDR3 is TGCAGCGTTGTTGCGGGACTAGTAAGAGAGACCCAGTACTTC.